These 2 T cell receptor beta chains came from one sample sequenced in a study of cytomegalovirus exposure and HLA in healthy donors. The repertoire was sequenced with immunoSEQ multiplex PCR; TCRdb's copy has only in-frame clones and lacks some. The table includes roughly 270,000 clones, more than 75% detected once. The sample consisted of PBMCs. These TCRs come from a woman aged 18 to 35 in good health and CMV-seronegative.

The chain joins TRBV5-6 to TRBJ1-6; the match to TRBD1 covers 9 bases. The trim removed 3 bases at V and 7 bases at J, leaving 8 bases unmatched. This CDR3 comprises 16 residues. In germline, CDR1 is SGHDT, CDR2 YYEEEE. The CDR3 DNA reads TGTGCCAGCAGCTCGACGCCCGGGACAGGGAATTCACCCCTCCACTTT. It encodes CASSSTPGTGNSPLHF.

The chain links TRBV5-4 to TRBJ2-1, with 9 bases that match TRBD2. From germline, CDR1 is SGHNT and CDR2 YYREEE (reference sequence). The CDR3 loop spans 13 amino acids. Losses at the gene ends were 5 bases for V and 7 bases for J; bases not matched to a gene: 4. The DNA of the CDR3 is TGTGCCAGCAGTACCCTAGCGGGAAATGAGCAGTTCTTC. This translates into CASSTLAGNEQFF.